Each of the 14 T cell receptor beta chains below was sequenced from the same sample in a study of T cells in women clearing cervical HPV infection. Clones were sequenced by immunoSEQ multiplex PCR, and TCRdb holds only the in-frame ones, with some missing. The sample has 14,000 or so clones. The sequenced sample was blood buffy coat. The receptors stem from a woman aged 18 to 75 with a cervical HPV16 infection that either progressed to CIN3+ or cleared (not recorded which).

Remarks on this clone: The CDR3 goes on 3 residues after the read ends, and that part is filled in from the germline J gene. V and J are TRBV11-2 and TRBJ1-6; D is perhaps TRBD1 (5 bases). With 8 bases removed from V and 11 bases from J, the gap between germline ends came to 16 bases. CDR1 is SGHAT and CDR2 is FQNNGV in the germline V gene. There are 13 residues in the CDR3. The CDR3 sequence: CASGGGFGTPLHF. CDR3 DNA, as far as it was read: TGTGCCAGCGGGGGGGGTTTCGGGACACCC.

The CDR3 here is CASSPSGGNTDTQYF. The sequenced part of the CDR3 DNA is TGTGCCAGCTCACCTAGCGGGGGGAACACAGATACG. The chain has TRBV18 and TRBJ2-3, with TRBD2 matching 10 bases. The read falls 3 residues short of the CDR3 end, and the missing part is taken from the germline J gene. V lost 3 bases and J lost 2; bases outside the gene matches: 2. The CDR3 consists of 15 residues. The germline gives CDR1 KGHSH, CDR2 LQKENI.

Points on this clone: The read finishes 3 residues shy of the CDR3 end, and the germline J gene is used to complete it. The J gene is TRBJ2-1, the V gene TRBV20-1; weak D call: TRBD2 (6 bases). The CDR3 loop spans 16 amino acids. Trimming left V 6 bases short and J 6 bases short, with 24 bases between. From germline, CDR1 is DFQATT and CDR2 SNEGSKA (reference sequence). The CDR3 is CSATGAGTYESNEQFF. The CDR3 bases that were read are TGCAGTGCCACTGGAGCCGGGACTTACGAAAGCAATGAG.

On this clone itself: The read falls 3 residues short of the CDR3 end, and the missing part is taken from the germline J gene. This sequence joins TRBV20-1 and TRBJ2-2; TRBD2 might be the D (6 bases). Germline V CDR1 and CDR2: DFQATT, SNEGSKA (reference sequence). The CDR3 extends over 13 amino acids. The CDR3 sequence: CSAQGLPGEKLFF. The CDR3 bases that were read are TGCAGTGCCCAAGGCCTTCCGGGGGAAAAG.

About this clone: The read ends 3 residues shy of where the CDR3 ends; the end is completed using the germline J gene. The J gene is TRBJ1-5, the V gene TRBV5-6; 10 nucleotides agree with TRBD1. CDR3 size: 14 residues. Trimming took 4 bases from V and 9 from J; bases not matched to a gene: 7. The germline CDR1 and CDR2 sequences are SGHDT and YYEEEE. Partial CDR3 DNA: TGTGCCAGCAGCGCGGGACAGGGGAAGATGCCC. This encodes CASSAGQGKMP. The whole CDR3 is CASSAGQGKMPQHF.

Here the CDR3 reads CASSHTGQTYQPQHF. The CDR3 bases that were read are TGTGCCAGCAGTCATACGGGACAAACTTATCAGCCC. This chain connects TRBV12-3 or TRBV12-4 to TRBJ1-5, with D perhaps TRBD1 (6 bases). The CDR3 is cut off 3 residues early in the read; its end comes from the germline J gene. Trimming took 5 bases from V and 5 from J, leaving 16 bases between them. The CDR3 extends over 15 amino acids.

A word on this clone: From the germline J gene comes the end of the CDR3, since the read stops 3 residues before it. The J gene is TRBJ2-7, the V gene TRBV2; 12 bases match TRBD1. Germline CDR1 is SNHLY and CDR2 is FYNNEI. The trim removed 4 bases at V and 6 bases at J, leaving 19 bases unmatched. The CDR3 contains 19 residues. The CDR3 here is CASSVQPTPGGTGGFEQYF. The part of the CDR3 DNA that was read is TGTGCCAGCAGTGTCCAACCCACCCCAGGTGGGACAGGGGGCTTCGAG.

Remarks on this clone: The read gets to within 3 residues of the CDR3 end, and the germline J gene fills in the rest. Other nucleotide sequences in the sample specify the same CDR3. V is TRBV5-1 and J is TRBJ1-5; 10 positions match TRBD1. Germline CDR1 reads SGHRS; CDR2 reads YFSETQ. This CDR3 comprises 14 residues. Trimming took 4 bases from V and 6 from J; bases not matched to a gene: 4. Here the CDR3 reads CASSPGQGSQPQHF. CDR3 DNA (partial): TGCGCCAGCAGCCCGGGACAGGGGAGTCAGCCC.

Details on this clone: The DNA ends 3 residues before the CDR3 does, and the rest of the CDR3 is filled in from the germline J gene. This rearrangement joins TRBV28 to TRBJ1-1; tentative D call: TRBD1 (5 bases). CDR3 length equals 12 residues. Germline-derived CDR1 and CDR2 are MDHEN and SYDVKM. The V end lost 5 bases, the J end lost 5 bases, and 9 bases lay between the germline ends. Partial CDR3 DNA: TGTGCCAGCAGTGAGGGGTGGACTGAA. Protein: CASSEGWTE. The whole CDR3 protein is CASSEGWTEAFF.

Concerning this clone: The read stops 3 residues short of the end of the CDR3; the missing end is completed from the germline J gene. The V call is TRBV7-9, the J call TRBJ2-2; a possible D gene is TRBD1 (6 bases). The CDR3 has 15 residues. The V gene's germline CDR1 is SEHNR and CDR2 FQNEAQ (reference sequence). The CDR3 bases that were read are TGTGCCAGCAGCTTAGGACGGCCAGAGGGGGAAAAG. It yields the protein CASSLGRPEGEK. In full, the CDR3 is CASSLGRPEGEKLFF.

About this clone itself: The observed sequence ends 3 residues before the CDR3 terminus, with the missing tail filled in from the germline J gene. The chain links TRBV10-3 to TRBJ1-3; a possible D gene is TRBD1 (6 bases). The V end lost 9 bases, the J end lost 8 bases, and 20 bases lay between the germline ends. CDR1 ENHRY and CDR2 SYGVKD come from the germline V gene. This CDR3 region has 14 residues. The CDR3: CAITPRGGSDTIYF. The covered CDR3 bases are TGTGCCATAACTCCCCGGGGGGGCTCGGACACC.

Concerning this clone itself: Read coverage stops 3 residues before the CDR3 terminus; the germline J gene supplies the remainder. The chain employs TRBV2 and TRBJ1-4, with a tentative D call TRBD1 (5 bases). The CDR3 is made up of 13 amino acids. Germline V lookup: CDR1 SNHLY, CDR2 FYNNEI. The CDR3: CASKESGANVLFF. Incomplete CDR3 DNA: TGTGCCAGCAAGGAGTCTGGGGCCAACGTA.

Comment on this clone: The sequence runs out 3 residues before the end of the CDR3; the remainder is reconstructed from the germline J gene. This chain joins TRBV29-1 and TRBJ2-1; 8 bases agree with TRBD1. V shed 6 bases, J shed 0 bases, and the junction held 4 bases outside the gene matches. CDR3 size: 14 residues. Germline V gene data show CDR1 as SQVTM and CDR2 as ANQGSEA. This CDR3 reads CSVGDRSSYNEQFF. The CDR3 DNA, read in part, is TGCAGCGTCGGGGACAGGAGCTCCTACAATGAG.

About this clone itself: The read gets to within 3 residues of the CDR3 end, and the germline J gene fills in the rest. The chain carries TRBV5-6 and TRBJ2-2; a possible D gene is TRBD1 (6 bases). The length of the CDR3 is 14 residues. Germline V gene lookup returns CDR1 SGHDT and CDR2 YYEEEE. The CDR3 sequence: CASSSGTKNSPLFF. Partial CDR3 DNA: TGTGCCAGCAGCTCCGGGACAAAAAATTCACCG.